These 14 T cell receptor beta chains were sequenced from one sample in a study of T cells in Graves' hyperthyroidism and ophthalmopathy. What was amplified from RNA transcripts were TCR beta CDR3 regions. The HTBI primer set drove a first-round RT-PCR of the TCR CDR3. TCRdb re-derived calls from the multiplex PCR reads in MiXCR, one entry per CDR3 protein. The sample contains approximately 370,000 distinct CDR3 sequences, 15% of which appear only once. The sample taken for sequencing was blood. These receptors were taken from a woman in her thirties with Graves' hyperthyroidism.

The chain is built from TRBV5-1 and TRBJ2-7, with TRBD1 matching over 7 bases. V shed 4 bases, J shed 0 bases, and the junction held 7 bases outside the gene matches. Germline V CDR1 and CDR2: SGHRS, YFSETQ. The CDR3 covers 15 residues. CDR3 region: CASSIGQASSYEQYF. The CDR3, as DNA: TGCGCCAGCAGCATAGGACAGGCTAGCTCCTACGAGCAGTACTTC.

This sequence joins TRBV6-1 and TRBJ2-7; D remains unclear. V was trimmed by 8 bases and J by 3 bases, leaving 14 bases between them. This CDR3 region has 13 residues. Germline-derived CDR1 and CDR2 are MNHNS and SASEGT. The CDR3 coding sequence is TGTGCCAGCGCATACGACGCAAACTACGAGCAGTACTTC. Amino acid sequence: CASAYDANYEQYF.

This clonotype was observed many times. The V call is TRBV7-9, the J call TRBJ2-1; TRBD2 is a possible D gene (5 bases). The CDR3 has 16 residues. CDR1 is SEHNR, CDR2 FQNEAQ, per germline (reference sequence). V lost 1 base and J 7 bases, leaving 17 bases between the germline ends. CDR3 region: CASSLDRGLGWNEQFF. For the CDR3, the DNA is TGTGCCAGCAGCTTAGATCGCGGGCTGGGATGGAATGAGCAGTTCTTC.

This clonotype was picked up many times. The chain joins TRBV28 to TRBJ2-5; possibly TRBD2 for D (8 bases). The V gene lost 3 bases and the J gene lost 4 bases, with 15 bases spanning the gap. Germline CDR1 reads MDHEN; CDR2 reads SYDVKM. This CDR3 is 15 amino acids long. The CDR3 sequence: CASSLRGLAGETQYF. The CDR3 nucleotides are TGTGCCAGCAGTTTGAGGGGGCTAGCGGGAGAGACCCAGTACTTC.

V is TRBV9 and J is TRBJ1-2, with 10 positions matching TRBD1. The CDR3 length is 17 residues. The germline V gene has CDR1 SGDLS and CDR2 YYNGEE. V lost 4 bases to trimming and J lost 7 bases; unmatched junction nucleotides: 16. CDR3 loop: CASSLDPQQTGGGGYTF. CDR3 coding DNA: TGTGCCAGCAGCCTTGACCCTCAACAGACAGGGGGCGGTGGCTACACCTTC. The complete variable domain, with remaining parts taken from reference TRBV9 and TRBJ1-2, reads DSGVTQTPKHLITATGQRVTLRCSPRSGDLSVYWYQQSLDQGLQFLIQYYNGEERAKGNILERFSAQQFPDLHSELNLSSLELGDSALYFCASSLDPQQTGGGGYTFGSGTRLTVV.

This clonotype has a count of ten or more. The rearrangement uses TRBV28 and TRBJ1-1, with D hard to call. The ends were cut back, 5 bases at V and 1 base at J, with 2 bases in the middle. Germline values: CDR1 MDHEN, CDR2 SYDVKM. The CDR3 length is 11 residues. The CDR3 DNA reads TGTGCCAGCAGTAAGAACACTGAAGCTTTCTTT. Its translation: CASSKNTEAFF.

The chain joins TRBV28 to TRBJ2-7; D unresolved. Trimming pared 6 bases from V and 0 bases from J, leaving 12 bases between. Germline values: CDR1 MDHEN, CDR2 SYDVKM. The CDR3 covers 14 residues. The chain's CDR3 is CASRKGGASYEQYF. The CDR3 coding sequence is TGTGCCAGCAGAAAAGGCGGCGCCTCCTACGAGCAGTACTTC.

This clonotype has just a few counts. CDR3 region: CASTQGTSVNNEQFF. The CDR3 coding sequence is TGCGCCAGCACCCAGGGGACTAGCGTGAACAATGAGCAGTTCTTC. The chain combines TRBV5-1 with TRBJ2-1; 10 nucleotides line up with TRBD2. With V trimmed by 6 bases and J by 5 bases, 8 bases remained unmatched. Germline V CDR1 and CDR2: SGHRS, YFSETQ. The CDR3 totals 15 residues.

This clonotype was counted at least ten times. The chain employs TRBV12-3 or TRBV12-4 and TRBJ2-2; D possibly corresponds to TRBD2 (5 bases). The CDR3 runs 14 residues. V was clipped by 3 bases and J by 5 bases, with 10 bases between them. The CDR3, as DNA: TGTGCCAGCAGTTTGATGGGCGGGACCGGGGAGCTGTTTTTT. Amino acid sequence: CASSLMGGTGELFF.

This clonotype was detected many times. CDR3 bases: TGTGCCAGCAGAGAACGGCCATCCGCGGATGAAAAACTGTTTTTT. This codes for CASRERPSADEKLFF. V usage is TRBV28 and J usage is TRBJ1-4, with D unresolved. The CDR3 runs 15 residues. In germline, CDR1 is MDHEN, CDR2 SYDVKM. V lost 6 bases and J 6 bases, leaving 17 bases between the germline ends.

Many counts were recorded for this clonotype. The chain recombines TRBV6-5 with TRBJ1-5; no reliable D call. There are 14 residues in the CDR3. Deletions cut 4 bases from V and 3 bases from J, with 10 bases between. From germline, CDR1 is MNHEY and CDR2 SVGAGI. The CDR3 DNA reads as TGTGCCAGCAGTTCTGGGCAGGACAATCAGCCCCAGCATTTT. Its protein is CASSSGQDNQPQHF.

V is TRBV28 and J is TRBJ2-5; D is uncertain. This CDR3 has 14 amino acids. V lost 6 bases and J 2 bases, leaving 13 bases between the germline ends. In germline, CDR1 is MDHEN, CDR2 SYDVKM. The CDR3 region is CASSYLRPQETQYF. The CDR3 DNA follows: TGTGCCAGCAGCTACCTAAGACCTCAAGAGACCCAGTACTTC.

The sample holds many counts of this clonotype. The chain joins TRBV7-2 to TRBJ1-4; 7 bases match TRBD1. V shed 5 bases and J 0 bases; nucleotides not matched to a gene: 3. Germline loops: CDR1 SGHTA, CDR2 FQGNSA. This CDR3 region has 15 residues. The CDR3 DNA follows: TGTGCCAGCAGCACGGGACAGACAACTAATGAAAAACTGTTTTTT. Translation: CASSTGQTTNEKLFF.

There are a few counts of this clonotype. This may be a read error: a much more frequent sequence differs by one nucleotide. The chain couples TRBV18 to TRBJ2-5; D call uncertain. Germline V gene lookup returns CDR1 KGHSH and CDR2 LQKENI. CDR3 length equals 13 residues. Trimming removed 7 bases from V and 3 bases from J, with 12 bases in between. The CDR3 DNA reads TGTGCCAGCTTATCGGCTCTCGAAGAGACCCAGTACTTC. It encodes CASLSALEETQYF.